A selection of T cell receptor beta chains follows, all from one sample in a study of blood T cells in healthy people across ages. One entry per CDR3 protein, called by TCRdb with MiXCR from the 5' RACE reads. The sample records roughly 1.4 million distinct CDR3 sequences, 59% being singletons. The sequencing input was blood. These TCRs come from a young man in good health. The CDR3 runs from the conserved cysteine through the conserved F or W. D genes are given only for firm matches. A clone size is listed for some rows: how often the clone was seen (once, few, many), or a class if it is expanded.

V gene	D gene	J gene	clone size	CDR3 DNA	CDR3 protein
TRBV3-1	-	TRBJ1-5	once	TGTGCCAGCAGCCAAGGCTTCTCGGCGGTTGATCAGCCCCAGCATTTT	CASSQGFSAVDQPQHF
TRBV6-6	-	TRBJ2-4	-	TGTGCCAGCAGTTACTTAGGCGCGGAGACAGAAAACATTCAGTACTTC	CASSYLGAETENIQYF
TRBV3-1	TRBD2	TRBJ2-5	-	TGTGCCAGCATCCGAGGACTAGCGATGGAGACCCAGTACTTC	CASIRGLAMETQYF
TRBV11-2	-	TRBJ2-5	few	TGTGCCAGCAGCCCGCAATTCGGACCCGGTCTAGGGGAGCAGTACTTC	CASSPQFGPGLGEQYF
TRBV18	-	TRBJ2-5	-	TGTGCCAGCTCAAGAACGGGACTCGAAGAGACCCAGTACTTC	CASSRTGLEETQYF
TRBV6-2/TRBV6-3	TRBD2	TRBJ2-1	-	TGTGCCAGCAGTGCTTCGACTAGCGGGGCTCTCAATGAGCAGTTCTTC	CASSASTSGALNEQFF
TRBV18	TRBD1	TRBJ2-7	few	TGTGCCAGCTCAACGGGACAGGGGTACGAGCAGTACTTC	CASSTGQGYEQYF
TRBV2	-	TRBJ2-7	-	TGTGCCAGCAAAAGGGTGATAGCGAGCTCCTACGAGCAGTACTTC	CASKRVIASSYEQYF
TRBV5-1	-	TRBJ2-1	few	TGCGCCAGCAGCCTACCCTCGGGACTGGGTCCCAATGAGCAGTTCTTC	CASSLPSGLGPNEQFF
TRBV13	TRBD2	TRBJ2-2	-	TGTGCCAGCAGCGCCCCTAGCGGGGCTGCCGGGGAGCTGTTTTTT	CASSAPSGAAGELFF
TRBV19	TRBD2	TRBJ2-1	-	TGTGCCAGTAGTATAGAGGCTAGCGGGTACAATGAGCAGTTCTTC	CASSIEASGYNEQFF
TRBV5-4	TRBD2	TRBJ2-7	-	TGTGCCAGCAGCTCTACAGGGCGCAGCGGGAGCCCGCTGGATTACGAGCAGTACTTC	CASSSTGRSGSPLDYEQYF
TRBV16	-	TRBJ2-1	-	TGTGCCAGCTGCACGGTTTCCTACAATGAGCAGTTCTTC	CASCTVSYNEQFF
TRBV6-2/TRBV6-3	TRBD2	TRBJ2-7	few	TGTGCCAGCAGTTATCAAGGACTAGCGGAGCAGTACTTC	CASSYQGLAEQYF
TRBV5-1	TRBD1	TRBJ2-7	-	TGCGCCAGCATGGGACAGACAACCTACGAGCAGTACTTC	CASMGQTTYEQYF
TRBV12-3/TRBV12-4	-	TRBJ1-1	-	TGTGCCAGCAGCTCCAGGTTCGTCGGTGGGGACACTGAAGCTTTCTTT	CASSSRFVGGDTEAFF
TRBV20-1	TRBD2	TRBJ2-3	once	TGCAGTGCTAGAGATCATGCTAGCGCGGGGGGCACAGGTACGCAGTATTTT	CSARDHASAGGTGTQYF
TRBV9	TRBD2	TRBJ2-7	once	TGTGCCAGCAGCGTAGAAATAAGGACTAGCGGGAGAGGGGGTTTCTACGAGCAGTACTTC	CASSVEIRTSGRGGFYEQYF